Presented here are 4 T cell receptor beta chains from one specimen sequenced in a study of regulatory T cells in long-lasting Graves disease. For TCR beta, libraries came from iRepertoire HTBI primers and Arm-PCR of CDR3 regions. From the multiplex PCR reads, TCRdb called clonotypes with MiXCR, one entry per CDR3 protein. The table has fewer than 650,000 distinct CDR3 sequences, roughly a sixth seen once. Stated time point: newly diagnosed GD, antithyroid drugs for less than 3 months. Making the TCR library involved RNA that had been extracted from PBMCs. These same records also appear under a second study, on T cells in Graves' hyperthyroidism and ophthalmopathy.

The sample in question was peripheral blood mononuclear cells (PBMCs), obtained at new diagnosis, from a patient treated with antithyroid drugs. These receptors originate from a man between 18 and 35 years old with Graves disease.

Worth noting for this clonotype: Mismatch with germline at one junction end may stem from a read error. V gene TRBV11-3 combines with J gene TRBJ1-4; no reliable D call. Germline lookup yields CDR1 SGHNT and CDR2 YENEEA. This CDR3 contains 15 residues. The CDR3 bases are TGCGCCAGCAGCCAAGTTGTTCCAACTAATGAAAAACTGTTTTTT. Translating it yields CASSQVVPTNEKLFF.

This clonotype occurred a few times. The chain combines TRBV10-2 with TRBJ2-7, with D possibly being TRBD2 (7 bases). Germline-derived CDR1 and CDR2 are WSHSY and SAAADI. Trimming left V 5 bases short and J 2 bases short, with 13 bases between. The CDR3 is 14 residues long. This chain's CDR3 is CASSRGGGPYEQYF. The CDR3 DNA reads TGCGCCAGCAGTCGAGGGGGGGGCCCCTACGAGCAGTACTTC.

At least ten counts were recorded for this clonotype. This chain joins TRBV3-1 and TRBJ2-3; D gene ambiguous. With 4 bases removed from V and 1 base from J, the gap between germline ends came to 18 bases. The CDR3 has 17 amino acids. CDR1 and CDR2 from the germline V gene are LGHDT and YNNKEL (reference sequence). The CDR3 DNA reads TGTGCCAGCAGCCCGGACGGACCAGACACTCGCACAGATACGCAGTATTTT. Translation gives CASSPDGPDTRTDTQYF.

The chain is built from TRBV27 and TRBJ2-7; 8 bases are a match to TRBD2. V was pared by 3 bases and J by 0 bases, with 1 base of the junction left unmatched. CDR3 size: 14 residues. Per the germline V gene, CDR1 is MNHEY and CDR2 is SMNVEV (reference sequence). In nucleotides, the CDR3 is TGTGCCAGCAGTTTGCGGGAGGCCTCCTACGAGCAGTACTTC. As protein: CASSLREASYEQYF.